Listed here are 6 T cell receptor beta chains from one sample, sequenced in a study of blood T cell repertoires in COVID-19. The protocol was immunoSEQ multiplex PCR, while the TCRdb copy is restricted to in-frame clones and leaves out a portion. This table holds tens of thousands of clones, over 75% found once. The material sequenced was peripheral blood. The receptor source for this set is a woman aged 45 to 65 with active COVID-19.

The chain links TRBV9 to TRBJ1-6; perhaps TRBD1 as D (6 bases). Germline V gene lookup returns CDR1 SGDLS and CDR2 YYNGEE. This CDR3 is 17 amino acids long. Trimming removed 0 bases from V and 6 bases from J, with 16 bases in between. The CDR3 DNA sequence: TGTGCCAGCAGCGTAGCTCCAGGGGCTGGGGGTAATTCACCCCTCCACTTT. Amino acids: CASSVAPGAGGNSPLHF.

The rearrangement uses TRBV7-9 and TRBJ2-5, with D possibly matching TRBD2 (6 bases). The CDR3 has 13 residues. Deletions cut 7 bases from V and 4 bases from J, with 13 bases between. Germline lookup yields CDR1 SEHNR and CDR2 FQNEAQ (reference sequence). CDR3 DNA sequence: TGTGCCAGCATCCTCCCCGGGGGAGAGACCCAGTACTTC. Its protein is CASILPGGETQYF.

V gene TRBV28 combines with J gene TRBJ2-7; TRBD2 is a possible D gene (7 bases). Looked up from germline, CDR1 is MDHEN and CDR2 is SYDVKM. V was shortened by 8 bases and J by 2 bases, with 28 bases between the two germline ends. The CDR3 has 18 residues. This chain's CDR3 is CASRPLWTDPGLTYEQYF. The CDR3 region has the DNA TGTGCCAGCCGACCCCTCTGGACAGATCCGGGACTAACCTACGAGCAGTACTTC. The variable domain in full, with the rest retrieved from reference TRBV28 and TRBJ2-7, is DVKVTQSSRYLVKRTGEKVFLECVQDMDHENMFWYRQDPGLGLRLIYFSYDVKMKEKGDIPEGYSVSREKKERFSLILESASTNQTSMYLCASRPLWTDPGLTYEQYFGPGTRLTVT.

The chain links TRBV5-4 to TRBJ1-5; a weak D match, TRBD1 (6 bases). From germline, CDR1 is SGHNT and CDR2 YYREEE (reference sequence). The CDR3 loop spans 15 amino acids. Deletions cut 4 bases from V and 5 bases from J, with 16 bases between. The CDR3: CASSNRDTLDQPQHF. For the CDR3, the DNA is TGTGCCAGCAGCAACCGGGACACCTTGGATCAGCCCCAGCATTTT. Looking up the rest from reference TRBV5-4 and TRBJ1-5 gives the full variable domain: ETGVTQSPTHLIKTRGQQVTLRCSSQSGHNTVSWYQQALGQGPQFIFQYYREEENGRGNFPPRFSGLQFPNYSSELNVNALELDDSALYLCASSNRDTLDQPQHFGDGTRLSIL.

J is TRBJ2-5 and V is TRBV13, with D perhaps matching TRBD2 (6 bases). The CDR3 runs 14 residues. V lost 5 bases and J 2 bases, leaving 12 bases between the germline ends. Germline CDR1 PRHDT, CDR2 FYEKMQ (reference sequence). CDR3 nucleotides: TGTGCCAGCAGCCTCTCGGGACTTCAAGAGACCCAGTACTTC. It yields the protein CASSLSGLQETQYF.

The chain uses TRBV19 and TRBJ1-2; 12 bases fit TRBD1. The CDR3 length is 16 residues. The junction had 8 bases not matched to a gene; V was cut back by 6 bases and J by 3 bases. Per the germline V gene, CDR1 is LNHDA and CDR2 is SQIVND (reference sequence). CDR3 sequence reads: CASRTGTGGPYYGYTF. The CDR3 DNA sequence: TGTGCCAGTAGAACCGGGACAGGGGGCCCCTACTATGGCTACACCTTC.